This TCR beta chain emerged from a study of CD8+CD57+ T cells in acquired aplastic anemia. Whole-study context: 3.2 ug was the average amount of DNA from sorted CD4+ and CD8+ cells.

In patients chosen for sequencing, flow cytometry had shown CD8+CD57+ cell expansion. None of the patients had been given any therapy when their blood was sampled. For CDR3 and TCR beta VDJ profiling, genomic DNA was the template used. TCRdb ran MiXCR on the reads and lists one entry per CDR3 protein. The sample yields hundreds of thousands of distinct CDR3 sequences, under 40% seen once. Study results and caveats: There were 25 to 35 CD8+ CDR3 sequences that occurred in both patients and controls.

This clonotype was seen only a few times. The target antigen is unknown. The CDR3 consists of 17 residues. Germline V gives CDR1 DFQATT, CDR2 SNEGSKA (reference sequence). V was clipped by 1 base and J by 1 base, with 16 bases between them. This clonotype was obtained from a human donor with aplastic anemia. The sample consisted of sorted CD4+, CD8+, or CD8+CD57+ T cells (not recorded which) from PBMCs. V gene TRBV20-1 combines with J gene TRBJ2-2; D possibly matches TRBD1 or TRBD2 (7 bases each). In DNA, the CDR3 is TGCAGTGCTAGAGCGAGAGCGGGGACAGAGAACACCGGGGAGCTGTTTTTT. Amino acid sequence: CSARARAGTENTGELFF.